Sequencing of this TCR beta chain was carried out in a study of T-cell memory formation after mild COVID-19. In the study overall: TCR clustering was largely donor specific.

V shed 5 bases and J shed 0 bases, with 15 bases lying between them. The CDR3 is 16 residues long. Study-wide points: Day 15 to 85 contracting clones showed balanced CD4/CD8; later expanders leaned CD4+. Clones which contracted sat mainly in CM and EM if CD4+, and in EMRA if CD8+.

TCRdb redid the calling of the 5' RACE reads with MiXCR, one entry per CDR3 protein. The sample lists a few hundred thousand distinct CDR3 sequences; approximately 20% were seen once. This clonotype was counted only a few times. Its target is not known. The sequenced material came from PBMCs or a T cell subset sorted from them (not recorded which). The receptor was derived from a man between 18 and 29 years old who had mild COVID-19 (a few samples of this study predate the infection). Cell type and time point are not known. The chain links TRBV12-3 or TRBV12-4 to TRBJ2-3; the D call may be TRBD1 or TRBD2 (5 bases each). The CDR3 region has the DNA TGTGCCAGCAGTCCCGGACCGGGGCTAAGCACAGATACGCAGTATTTT. Translation gives CASSPGPGLSTDTQYF.